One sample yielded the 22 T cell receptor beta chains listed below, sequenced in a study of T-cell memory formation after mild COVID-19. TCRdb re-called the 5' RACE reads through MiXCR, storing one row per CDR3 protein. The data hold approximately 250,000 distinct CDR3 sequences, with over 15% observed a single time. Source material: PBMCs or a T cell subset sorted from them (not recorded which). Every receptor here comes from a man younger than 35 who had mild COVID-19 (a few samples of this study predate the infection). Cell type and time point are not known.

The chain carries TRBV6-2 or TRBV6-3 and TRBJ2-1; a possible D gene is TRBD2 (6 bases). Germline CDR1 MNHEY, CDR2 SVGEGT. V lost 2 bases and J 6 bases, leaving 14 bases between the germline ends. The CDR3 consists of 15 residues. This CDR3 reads CASSYRTTPGNEQFF. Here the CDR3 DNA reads TGTGCCAGCAGTTACCGGACTACCCCGGGCAATGAGCAGTTCTTC.

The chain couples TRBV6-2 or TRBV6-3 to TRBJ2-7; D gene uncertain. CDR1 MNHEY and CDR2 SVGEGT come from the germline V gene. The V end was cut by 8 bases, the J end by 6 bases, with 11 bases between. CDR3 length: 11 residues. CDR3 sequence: CASGPRGEQYV. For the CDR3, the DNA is TGTGCCAGCGGGCCCCGTGGCGAGCAGTACGTC.

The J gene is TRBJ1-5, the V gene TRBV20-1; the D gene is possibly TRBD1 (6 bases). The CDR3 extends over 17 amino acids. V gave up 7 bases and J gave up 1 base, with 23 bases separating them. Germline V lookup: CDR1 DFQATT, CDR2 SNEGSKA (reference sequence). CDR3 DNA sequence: TGCAGTGTGGGCCGATCAGGGGCACCCTTAAGCAATCAGCCCCAGCATTTT. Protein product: CSVGRSGAPLSNQPQHF.

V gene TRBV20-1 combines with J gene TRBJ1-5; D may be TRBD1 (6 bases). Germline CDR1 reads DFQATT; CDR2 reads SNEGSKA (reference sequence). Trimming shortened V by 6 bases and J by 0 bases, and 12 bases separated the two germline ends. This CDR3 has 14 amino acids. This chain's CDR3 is CSATDSYSNQPQHF. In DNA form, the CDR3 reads TGCAGTGCCACGGACAGCTATAGCAATCAGCCCCAGCATTTT.

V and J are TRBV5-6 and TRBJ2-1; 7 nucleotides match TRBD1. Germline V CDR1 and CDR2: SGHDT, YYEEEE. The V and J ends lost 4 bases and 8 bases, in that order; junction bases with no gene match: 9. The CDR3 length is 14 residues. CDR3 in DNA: TGTGCCAGCAGCGAACTGACAGGGTCGCATGAGCAGTTCTTC. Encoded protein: CASSELTGSHEQFF.

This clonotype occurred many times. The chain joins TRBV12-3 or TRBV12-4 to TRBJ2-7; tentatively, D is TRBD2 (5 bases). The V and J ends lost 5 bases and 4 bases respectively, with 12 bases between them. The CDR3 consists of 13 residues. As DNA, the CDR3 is TGTGCCAGCAGTCCCCCTCCGGGATACGAGCAGTACTTC. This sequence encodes CASSPPPGYEQYF.

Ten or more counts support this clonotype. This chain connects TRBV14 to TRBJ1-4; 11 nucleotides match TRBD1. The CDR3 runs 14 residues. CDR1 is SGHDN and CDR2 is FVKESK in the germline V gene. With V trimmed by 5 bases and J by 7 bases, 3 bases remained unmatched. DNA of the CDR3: TGTGCCAGCAGCGTAGGGACAGGGGGTGAAAAACTGTTTTTT. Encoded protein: CASSVGTGGEKLFF. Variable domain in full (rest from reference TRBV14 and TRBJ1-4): EAGVTQFPSHSVIEKGQTVTLRCDPISGHDNLYWYRRVMGKEIKFLLHFVKESKQDESGMPNNRFLAERTGGTYSTLKVQPAELEDSGVYFCASSVGTGGEKLFFGSGTQLSVL.

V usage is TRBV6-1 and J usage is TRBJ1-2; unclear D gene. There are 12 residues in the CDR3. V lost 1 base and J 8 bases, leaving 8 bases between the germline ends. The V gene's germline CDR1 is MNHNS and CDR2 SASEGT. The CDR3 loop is CASSEDRVGYTF. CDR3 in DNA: TGTGCCAGCAGTGAAGACCGGGTCGGCTACACCTTC.

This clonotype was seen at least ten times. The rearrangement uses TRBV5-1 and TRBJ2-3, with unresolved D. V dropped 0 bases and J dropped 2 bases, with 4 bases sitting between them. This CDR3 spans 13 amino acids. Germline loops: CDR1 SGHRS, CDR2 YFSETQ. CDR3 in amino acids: CASSLGLTDTQYF. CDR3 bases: TGCGCCAGCAGCTTGGGACTCACAGATACGCAGTATTTT.

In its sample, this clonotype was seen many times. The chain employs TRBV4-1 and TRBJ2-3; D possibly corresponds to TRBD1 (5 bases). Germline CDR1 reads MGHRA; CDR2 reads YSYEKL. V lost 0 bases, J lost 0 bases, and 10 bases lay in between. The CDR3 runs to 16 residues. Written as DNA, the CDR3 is TGCGCCAGCAGCCAAGAGACAGCTCCTAGCACAGATACGCAGTATTTT. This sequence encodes CASSQETAPSTDTQYF.

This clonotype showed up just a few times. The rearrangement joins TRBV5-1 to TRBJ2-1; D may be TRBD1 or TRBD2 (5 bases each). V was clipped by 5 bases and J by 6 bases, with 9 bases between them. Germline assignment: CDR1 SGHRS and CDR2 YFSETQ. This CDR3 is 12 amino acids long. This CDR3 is CASRQEVNEQFF. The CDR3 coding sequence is TGCGCCAGCAGACAGGAGGTCAATGAGCAGTTCTTC.

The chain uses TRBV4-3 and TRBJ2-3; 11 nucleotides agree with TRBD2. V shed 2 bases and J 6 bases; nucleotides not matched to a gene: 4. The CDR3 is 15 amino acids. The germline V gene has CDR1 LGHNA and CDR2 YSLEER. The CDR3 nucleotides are TGCGCCAGCAGCCAAAGTAGCGGGGGGGGTGATACGCAGTATTTT. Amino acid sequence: CASSQSSGGGDTQYF.

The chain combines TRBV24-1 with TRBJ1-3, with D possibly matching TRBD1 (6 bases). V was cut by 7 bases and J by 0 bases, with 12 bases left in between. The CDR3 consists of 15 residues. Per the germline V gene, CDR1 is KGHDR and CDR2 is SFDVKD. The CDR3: CATSPTGTSGNTIYF. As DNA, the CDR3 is TGTGCCACCAGCCCTACAGGGACCTCTGGAAACACCATATATTTT.

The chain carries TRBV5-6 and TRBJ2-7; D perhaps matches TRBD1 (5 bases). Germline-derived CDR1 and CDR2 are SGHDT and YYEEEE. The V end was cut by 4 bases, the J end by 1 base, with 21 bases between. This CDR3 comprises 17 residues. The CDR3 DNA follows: TGTGCCAGCAGCCCGGAACCGCTAGGGGTCGGGTCCTACGAGCAGTACTTC. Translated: CASSPEPLGVGSYEQYF.

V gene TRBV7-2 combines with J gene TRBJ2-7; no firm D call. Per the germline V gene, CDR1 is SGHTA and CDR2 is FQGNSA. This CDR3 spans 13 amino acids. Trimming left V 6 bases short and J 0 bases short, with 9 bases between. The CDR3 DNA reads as TGTGCCAGCAGAGGACCGAGCTCCTACGAGCAGTACTTC. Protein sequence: CASRGPSSYEQYF. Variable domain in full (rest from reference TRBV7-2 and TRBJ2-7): GAGVSQSPSNKVTEKGKDVELRCDPISGHTALYWYRQSLGQGLEFLIYFQGNSAPDKSGLPSDRFSAERTGGSVSTLTIQRTQQEDSAVYLCASRGPSSYEQYFGPGTRLTVT.

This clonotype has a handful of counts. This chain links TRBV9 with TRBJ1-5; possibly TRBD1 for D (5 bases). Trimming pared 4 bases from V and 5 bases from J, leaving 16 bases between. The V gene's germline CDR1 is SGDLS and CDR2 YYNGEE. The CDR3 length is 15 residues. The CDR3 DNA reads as TGTGCCAGCAGCTCGGGGGAACATCCCGATCAGCCCCAGCATTTT. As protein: CASSSGEHPDQPQHF. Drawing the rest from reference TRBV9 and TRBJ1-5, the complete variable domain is DSGVTQTPKHLITATGQRVTLRCSPRSGDLSVYWYQQSLDQGLQFLIQYYNGEERAKGNILERFSAQQFPDLHSELNLSSLELGDSALYFCASSSGEHPDQPQHFGDGTRLSIL.

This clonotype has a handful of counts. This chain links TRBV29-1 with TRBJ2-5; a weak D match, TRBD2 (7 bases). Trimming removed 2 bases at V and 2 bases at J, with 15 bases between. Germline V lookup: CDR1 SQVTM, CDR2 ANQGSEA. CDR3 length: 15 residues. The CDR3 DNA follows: TGCAGCGTTGAAACGGCGGGGGCGTTGCAAGAGACCCAGTACTTC. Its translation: CSVETAGALQETQYF.

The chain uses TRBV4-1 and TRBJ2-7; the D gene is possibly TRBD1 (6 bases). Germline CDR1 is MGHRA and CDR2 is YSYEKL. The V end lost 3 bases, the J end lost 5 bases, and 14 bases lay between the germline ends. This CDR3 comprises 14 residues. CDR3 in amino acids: CASSQALAGDEQYF. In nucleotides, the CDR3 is TGCGCCAGCAGCCAGGCGCTGGCAGGGGACGAGCAGTACTTC.

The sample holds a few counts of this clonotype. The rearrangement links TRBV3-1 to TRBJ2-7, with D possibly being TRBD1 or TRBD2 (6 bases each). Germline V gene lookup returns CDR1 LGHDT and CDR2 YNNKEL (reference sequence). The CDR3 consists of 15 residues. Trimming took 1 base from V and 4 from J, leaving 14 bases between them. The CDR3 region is CASSQASGAQYEQYF. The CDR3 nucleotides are TGTGCCAGCAGCCAAGCGTCGGGGGCGCAGTACGAGCAGTACTTC.

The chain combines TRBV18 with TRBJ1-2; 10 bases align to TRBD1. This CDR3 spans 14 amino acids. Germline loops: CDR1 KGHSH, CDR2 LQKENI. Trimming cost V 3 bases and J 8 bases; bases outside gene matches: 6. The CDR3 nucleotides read TGTGCCAGCTCACCCTCCGGGACAGGGGACGGCTACACCTTC. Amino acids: CASSPSGTGDGYTF.

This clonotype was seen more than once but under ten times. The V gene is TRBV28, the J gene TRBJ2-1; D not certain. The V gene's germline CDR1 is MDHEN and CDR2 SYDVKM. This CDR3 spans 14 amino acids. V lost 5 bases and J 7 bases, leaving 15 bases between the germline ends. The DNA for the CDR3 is TGTGCCAGCAGTGATACCATTCTCAGGAATGAGCAGTTCTTC. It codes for CASSDTILRNEQFF.

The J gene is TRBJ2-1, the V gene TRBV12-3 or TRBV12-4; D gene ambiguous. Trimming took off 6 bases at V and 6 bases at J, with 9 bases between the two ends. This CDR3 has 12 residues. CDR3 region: CASRKGLNEQFF. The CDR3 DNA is TGTGCCAGCAGGAAGGGCCTCAATGAGCAGTTCTTC.